The clone carrying this TCR beta chain was observed a handful of times. Antigen specificity is unknown. The CDR3 extends over 17 amino acids. RNA transcripts yielded amplified TCR beta CDR3 regions. During a first-round RT-PCR of the TCR CDR3, the HTBI primer set was used. One entry per CDR3 protein results from TCRdb running MiXCR on the multiplex PCR reads. The profile covers roughly 61,000 distinct CDR3 sequences, with roughly 58% appearing a single time and roughly 3.4% taken by the ten largest. The source of the sample is a study of T cells in Graves' hyperthyroidism and ophthalmopathy. The cohort's ophthalmopathy patients, a group with duration under 3 months, had a Clinical Activity Score of at least 3 and a NOSPECS grade of at least 4. General observations from the study: A model of 13 V-J features distinguished ophthalmopathy from stable hyperthyroidism.

The source of this sequence is a woman aged 55-70 years with Graves' ophthalmopathy. Material for sequencing was blood. The V and J genes are TRBV3-2 and TRBJ2-3. TRBV3-2 is a recognized pseudogene. CDR3: CASSQDPDPTSTDTQYF. As DNA, the CDR3 is TGTGCCAGCAGCCAAGACCCCGACCCGACTAGCACAGATACGCAGTATTTT.